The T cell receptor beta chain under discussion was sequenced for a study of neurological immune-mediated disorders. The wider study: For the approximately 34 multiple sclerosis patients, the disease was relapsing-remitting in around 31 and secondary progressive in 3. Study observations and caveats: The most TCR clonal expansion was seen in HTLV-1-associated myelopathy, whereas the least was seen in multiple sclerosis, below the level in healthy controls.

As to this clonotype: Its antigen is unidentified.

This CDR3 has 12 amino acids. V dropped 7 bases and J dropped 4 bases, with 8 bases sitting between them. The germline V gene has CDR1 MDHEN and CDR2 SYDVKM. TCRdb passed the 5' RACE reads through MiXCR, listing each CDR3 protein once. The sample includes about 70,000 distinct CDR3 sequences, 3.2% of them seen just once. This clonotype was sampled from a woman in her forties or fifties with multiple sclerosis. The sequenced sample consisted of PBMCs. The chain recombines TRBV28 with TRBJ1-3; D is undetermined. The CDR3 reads CASTRSGNTIYF. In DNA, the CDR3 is TGTGCCAGCACGAGGTCCGGAAACACCATATATTTT. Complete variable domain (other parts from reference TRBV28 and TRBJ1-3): DVKVTQSSRYLVKRTGEKVFLECVQDMDHENMFWYRQDPGLGLRLIYFSYDVKMKEKGDIPEGYSVSREKKERFSLILESASTNQTSMYLCASTRSGNTIYFGEGSWLTVV.